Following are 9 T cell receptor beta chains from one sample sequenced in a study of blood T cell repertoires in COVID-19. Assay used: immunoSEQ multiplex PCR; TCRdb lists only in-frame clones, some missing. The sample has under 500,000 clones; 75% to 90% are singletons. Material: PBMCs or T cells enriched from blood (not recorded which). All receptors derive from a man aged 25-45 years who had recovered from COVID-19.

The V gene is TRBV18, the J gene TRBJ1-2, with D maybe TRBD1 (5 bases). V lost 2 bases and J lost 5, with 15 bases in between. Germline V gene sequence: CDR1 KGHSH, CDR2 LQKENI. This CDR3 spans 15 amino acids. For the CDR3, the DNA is TGTGCCAGCTCACCAGGCGGGGACGGCGAATATGGCTACACCTTC. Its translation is CASSPGGDGEYGYTF.

The CDR3: CASSSVSGEINEQFF. The CDR3 DNA reads TGTGCCAGCAGCTCGGTGAGCGGGGAAATCAATGAGCAGTTCTTC. V usage is TRBV27 and J usage is TRBJ2-1, with 7 bases aligning to TRBD2. Looked up from germline, CDR1 is MNHEY and CDR2 is SMNVEV (reference sequence). Trimming took 6 bases from V and 6 from J; bases not matched to a gene: 11. The CDR3 extends over 15 amino acids.

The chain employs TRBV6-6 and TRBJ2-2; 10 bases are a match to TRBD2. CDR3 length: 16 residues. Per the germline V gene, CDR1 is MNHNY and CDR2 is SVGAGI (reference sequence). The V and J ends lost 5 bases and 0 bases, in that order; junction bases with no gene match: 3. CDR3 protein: CASSRTSGTNTGELFF. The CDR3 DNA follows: TGTGCCAGCAGTCGGACTAGCGGTACGAACACCGGGGAGCTGTTTTTT.

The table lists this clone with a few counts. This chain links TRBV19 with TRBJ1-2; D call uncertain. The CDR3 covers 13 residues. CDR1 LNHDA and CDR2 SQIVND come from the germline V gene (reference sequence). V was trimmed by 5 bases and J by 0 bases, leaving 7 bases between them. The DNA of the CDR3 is TGTGCCAGTAGTTTCCAGACTAACTATGGCTACACCTTC. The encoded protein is CASSFQTNYGYTF.

Here the CDR3 reads CASSTRWLAGNNEQFF. The CDR3 region has the DNA TGTGCCAGCAGCACCCGGTGGCTAGCGGGAAACAATGAGCAGTTCTTC. The chain uses TRBV7-2 and TRBJ2-1; TRBD2 matches 9 bases. J lost 5 bases, V lost 5 bases, and 10 bases had no gene match. CDR1 is SGHTA and CDR2 is FQGNSA in the germline V gene. The CDR3 length is 16 residues.

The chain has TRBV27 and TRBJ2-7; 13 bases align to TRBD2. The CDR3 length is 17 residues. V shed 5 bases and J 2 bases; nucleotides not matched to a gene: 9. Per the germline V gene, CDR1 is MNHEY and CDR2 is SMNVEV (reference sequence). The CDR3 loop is CASSPRTSGGTTYEQYF. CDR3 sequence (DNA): TGTGCCAGCAGTCCACGGACTAGCGGGGGTACAACCTACGAGCAGTACTTC.

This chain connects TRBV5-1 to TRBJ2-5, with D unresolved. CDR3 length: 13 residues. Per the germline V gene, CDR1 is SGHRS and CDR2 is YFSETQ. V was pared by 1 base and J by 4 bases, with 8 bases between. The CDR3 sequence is CASSLQRRETQYF. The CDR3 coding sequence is TGCGCCAGCAGCTTGCAGCGCAGAGAGACCCAGTACTTC.

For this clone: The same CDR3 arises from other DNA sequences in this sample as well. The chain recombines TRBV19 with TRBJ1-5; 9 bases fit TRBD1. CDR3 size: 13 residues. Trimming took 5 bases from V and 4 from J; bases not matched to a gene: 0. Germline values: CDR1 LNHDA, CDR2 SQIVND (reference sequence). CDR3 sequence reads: CASSGTGNQPQHF. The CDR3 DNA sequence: TGTGCCAGTAGTGGGACAGGGAATCAGCCCCAGCATTTT.

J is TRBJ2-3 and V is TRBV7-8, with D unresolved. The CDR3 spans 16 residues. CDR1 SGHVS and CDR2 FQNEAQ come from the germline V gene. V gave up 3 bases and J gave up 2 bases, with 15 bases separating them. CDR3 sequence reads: CASSFFASGNTDTQYF. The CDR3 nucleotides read TGTGCCAGCAGCTTCTTCGCGTCAGGAAACACAGATACGCAGTATTTT.